This TCR beta chain comes out of a study of response to subunit inactivated influenza vaccine. Overall study findings and caveats: Researchers suggested that each seasonal influenza vaccination recruits few new T cells.

Remarks on this clonotype: The antigen is not known.

TCRdb reprocessed the RT-PCR reads via MiXCR and lists one record per CDR3 protein. This sample has about 520,000 distinct CDR3 sequences; approximately 11% occur once, and the top ten carry about 12%. The sample was PBMCs from blood, taken roughly 48 days after vaccination. This TCR came from a man between 50 and 59 years old who received an inactivated influenza vaccine.

The CDR3 sequence: CASSQEGSWNQETQYF. In nucleotides, the CDR3 is TGCGCCAGCAGCCAAGAAGGTAGCTGGAATCAAGAGACCCAGTACTTC. V and J are TRBV4-1 and TRBJ2-5; no clear D gene. Trimming took off 0 bases at V and 2 bases at J, with 13 bases between the two ends. The CDR3 length is 16 residues. In germline, CDR1 is MGHRA, CDR2 YSYEKL.